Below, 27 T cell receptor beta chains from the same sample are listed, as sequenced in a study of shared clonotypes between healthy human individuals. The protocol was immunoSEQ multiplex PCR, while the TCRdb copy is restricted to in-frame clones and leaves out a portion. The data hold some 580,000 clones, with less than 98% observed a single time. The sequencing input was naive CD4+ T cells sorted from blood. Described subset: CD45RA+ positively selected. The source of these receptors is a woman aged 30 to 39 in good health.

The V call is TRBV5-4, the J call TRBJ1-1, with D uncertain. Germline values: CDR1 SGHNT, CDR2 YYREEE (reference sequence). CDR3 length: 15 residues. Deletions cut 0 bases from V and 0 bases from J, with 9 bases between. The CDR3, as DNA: TGTGCCAGCAGCTTGGCCGGCGATGTGAACACTGAAGCTTTCTTT. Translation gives CASSLAGDVNTEAFF.

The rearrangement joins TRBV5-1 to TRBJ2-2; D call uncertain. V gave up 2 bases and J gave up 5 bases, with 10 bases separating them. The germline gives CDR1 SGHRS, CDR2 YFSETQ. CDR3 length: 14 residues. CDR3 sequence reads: CASSLSSSTGELFF. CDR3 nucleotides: TGCGCCAGCAGCTTAAGCAGCAGTACCGGGGAGCTGTTTTTT. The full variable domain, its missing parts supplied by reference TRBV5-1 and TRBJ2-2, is KAGVTQTPRYLIKTRGQQVTLSCSPISGHRSVSWYQQTPGQGLQFLFEYFSETQRNKGNFPGRFSGRQFSNSRSEMNVSTLELGDSALYLCASSLSSSTGELFFGEGSRLTVL.

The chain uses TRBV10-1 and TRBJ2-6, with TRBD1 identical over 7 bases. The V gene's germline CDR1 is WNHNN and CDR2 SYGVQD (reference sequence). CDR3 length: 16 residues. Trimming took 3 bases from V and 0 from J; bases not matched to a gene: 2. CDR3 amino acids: CASSDRGYSGANVLTF. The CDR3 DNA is TGCGCCAGCAGTGACAGGGGGTACTCTGGGGCCAACGTCCTGACTTTC.

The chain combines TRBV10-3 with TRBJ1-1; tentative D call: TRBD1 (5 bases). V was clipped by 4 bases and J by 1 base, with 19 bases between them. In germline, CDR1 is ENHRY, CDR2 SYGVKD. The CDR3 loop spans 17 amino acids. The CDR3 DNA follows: TGTGCCATCAGTGTTCGGGGGGGACGGACCTCGAACACTGAAGCTTTCTTT. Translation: CAISVRGGRTSNTEAFF.

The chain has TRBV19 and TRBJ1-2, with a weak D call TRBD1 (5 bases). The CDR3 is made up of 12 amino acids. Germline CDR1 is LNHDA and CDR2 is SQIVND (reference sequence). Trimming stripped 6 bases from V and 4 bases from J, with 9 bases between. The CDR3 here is CASSRGGYGYTF. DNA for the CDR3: TGTGCCAGTAGCCGGGGCGGCTATGGCTACACCTTC.

Here the CDR3 DNA reads TGTGCCAGCAGCTTACAGGGGCGGAAGCGCACAGATACGCAGTATTTT. It is translated as CASSLQGRKRTDTQYF. The V and J genes are TRBV13 and TRBJ2-3; D possibly corresponds to TRBD1 (6 bases). Germline loops: CDR1 PRHDT, CDR2 FYEKMQ (reference sequence). Trimming took off 2 bases at V and 1 base at J, with 13 bases between the two ends. The CDR3 runs to 16 residues.

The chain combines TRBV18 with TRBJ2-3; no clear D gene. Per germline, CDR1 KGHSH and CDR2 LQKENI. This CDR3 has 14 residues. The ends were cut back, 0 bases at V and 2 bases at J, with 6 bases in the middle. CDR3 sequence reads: CASSPPPDTDTQYF. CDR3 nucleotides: TGTGCCAGCTCACCACCCCCGGACACAGATACGCAGTATTTT.

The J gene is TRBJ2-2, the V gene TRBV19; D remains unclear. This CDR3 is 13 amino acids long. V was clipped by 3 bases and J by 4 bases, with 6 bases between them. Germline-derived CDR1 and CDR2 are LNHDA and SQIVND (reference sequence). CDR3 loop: CASSIQITGELFF. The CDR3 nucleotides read TGTGCCAGTAGTATTCAGATCACCGGGGAGCTGTTTTTT.

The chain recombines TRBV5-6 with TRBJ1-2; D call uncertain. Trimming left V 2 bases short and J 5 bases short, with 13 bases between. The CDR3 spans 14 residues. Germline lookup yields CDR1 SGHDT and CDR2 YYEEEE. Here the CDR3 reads CASSLKGRGYGYTF. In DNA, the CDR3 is TGTGCCAGCAGCTTAAAGGGTAGAGGATATGGCTACACCTTC. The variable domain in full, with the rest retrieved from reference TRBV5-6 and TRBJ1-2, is DAGVTQSPTHLIKTRGQQVTLRCSPKSGHDTVSWYQQALGQGPQFIFQYYEEEERQRGNFPDRFSGHQFPNYSSELNVNALLLGDSALYLCASSLKGRGYGYTFGSGTRLTVV.

CDR3 sequence reads: CASSSWTGTTDYEQYF. CDR3 sequence (DNA): TGTGCCAGCAGTTCCTGGACAGGGACGACGGACTACGAGCAGTACTTC. V usage is TRBV28 and J usage is TRBJ2-7; 8 nucleotides match TRBD1. CDR3 length: 16 residues. V lost 4 bases, J lost 3 bases, and 11 bases stayed unmatched. The germline V gene has CDR1 MDHEN and CDR2 SYDVKM.

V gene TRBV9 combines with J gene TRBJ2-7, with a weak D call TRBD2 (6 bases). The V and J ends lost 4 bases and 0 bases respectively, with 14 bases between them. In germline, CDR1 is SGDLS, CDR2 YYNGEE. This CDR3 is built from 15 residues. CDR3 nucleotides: TGTGCCAGCAGCCCGTTGGGGGGTGGCTCCTACGAGCAGTACTTC. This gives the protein CASSPLGGGSYEQYF.

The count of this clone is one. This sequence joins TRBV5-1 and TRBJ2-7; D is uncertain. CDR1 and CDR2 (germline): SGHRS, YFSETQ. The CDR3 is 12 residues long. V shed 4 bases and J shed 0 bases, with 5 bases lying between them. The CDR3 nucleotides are TGCGCCAGCAGCCCCCTCTCCTACGAGCAGTACTTC. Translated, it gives CASSPLSYEQYF.

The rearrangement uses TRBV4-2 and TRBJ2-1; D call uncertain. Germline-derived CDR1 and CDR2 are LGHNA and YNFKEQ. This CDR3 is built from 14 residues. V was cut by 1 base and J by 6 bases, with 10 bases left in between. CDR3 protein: CASSQVGGINEQFF. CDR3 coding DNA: TGTGCCAGCAGCCAAGTCGGCGGCATCAATGAGCAGTTCTTC.

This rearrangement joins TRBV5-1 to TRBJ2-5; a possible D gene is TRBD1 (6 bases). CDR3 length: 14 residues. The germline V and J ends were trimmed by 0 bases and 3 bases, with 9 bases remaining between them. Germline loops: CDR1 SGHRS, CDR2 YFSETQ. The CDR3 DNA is TGCGCCAGCAGCTTGGGACAGGTCAAAGAGACCCAGTACTTC. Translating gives CASSLGQVKETQYF.

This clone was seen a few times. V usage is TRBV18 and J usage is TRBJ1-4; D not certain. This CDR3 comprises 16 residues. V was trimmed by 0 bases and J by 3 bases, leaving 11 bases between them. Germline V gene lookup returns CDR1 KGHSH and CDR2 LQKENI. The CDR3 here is CASSPPGRSANEKLFF. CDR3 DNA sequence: TGTGCCAGCTCACCACCTGGACGGAGCGCTAATGAAAAACTGTTTTTT.

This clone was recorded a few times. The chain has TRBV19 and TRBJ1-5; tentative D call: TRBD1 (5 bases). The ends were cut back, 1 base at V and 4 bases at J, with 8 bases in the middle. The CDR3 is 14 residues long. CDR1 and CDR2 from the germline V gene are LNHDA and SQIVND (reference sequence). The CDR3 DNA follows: TGTGCCAGTAGTATAGTTCAGGGAAATCAGCCCCAGCATTTT. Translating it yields CASSIVQGNQPQHF.

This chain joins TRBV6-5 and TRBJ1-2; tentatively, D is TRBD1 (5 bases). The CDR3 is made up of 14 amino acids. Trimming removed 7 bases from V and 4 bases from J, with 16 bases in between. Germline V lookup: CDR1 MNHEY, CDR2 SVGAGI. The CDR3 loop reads CASTRGRGRYGYTF. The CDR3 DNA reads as TGTGCCAGCACCCGGGGGAGGGGACGCTATGGCTACACCTTC.

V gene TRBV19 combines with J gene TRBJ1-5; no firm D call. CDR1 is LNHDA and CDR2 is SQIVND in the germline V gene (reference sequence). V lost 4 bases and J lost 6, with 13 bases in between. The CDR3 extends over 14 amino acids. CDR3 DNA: TGTGCCAGTAGTAGCTACCCACGCCCTCAGCCCCAGCATTTT. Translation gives CASSSYPRPQPQHF. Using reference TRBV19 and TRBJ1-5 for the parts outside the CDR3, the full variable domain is DGGITQSPKYLFRKEGQNVTLSCEQNLNHDAMYWYRQDPGQGLRLIYYSQIVNDFQKGDIAEGYSVSREKKESFPLTVTSAQKNPTAFYLCASSSYPRPQPQHFGDGTRLSIL.

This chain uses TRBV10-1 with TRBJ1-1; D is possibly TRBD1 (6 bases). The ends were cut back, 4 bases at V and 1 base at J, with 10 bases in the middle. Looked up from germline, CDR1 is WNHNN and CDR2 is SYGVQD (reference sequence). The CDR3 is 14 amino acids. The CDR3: CASSVNRANTEAFF. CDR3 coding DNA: TGCGCCAGCAGTGTGAACAGGGCGAACACTGAAGCTTTCTTT.

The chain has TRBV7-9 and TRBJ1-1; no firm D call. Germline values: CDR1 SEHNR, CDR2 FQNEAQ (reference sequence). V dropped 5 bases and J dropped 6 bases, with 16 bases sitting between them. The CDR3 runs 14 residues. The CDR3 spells CASSPIRANPEAFF. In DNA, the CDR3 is TGTGCCAGCAGCCCGATCCGGGCCAACCCTGAAGCTTTCTTT.

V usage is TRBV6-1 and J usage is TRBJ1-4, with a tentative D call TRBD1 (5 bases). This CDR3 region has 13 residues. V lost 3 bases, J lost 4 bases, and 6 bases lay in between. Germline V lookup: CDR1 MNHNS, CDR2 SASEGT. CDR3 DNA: TGTGCCAGCAGTGAGACAGTTAATGAAAAACTGTTTTTT. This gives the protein CASSETVNEKLFF.

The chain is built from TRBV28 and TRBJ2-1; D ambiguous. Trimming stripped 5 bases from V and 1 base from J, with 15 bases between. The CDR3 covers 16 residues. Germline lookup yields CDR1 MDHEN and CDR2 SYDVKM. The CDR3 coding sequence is TGTGCCAGCAGTCCAAGTGGGCAAGGATCCTACAATGAGCAGTTCTTC. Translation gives CASSPSGQGSYNEQFF.

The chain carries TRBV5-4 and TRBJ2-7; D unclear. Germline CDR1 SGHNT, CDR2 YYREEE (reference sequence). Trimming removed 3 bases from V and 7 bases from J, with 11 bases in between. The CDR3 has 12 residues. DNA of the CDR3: TGTGCCAGCAGCTCCGGGTTTGGGGAGCAGTACTTC. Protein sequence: CASSSGFGEQYF.

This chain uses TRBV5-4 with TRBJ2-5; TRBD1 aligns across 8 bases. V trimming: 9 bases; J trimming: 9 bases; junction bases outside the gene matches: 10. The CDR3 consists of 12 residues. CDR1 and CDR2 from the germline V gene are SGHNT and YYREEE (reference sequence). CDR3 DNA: TGTGCCACGGGACAGGACCTTTCGGCCCAGTACTTC. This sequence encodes CATGQDLSAQYF.

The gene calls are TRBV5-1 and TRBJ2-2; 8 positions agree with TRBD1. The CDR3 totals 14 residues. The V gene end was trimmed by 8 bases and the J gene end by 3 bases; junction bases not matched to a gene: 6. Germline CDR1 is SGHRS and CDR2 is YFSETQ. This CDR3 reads CASSGGWDTGELFF. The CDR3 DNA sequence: TGCGCCAGTTCAGGGGGCTGGGACACCGGGGAGCTGTTTTTT. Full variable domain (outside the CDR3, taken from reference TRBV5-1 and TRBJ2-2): KAGVTQTPRYLIKTRGQQVTLSCSPISGHRSVSWYQQTPGQGLQFLFEYFSETQRNKGNFPGRFSGRQFSNSRSEMNVSTLELGDSALYLCASSGGWDTGELFFGEGSRLTVL.

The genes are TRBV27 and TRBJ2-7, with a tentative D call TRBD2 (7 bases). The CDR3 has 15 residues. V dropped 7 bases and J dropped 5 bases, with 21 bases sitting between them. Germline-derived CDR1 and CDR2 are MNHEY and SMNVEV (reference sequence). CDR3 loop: CASNIPWGGRDEQYF. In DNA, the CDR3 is TGTGCCAGCAATATCCCTTGGGGGGGCCGCGACGAGCAGTACTTC.

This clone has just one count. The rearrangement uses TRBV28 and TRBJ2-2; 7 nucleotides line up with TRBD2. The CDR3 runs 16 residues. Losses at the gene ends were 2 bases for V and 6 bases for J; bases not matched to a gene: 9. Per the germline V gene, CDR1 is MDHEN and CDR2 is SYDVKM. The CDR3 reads CASSLGWEGKAGELFF. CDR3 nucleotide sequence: TGTGCCAGCAGTTTAGGTTGGGAGGGAAAAGCCGGGGAGCTGTTTTTT. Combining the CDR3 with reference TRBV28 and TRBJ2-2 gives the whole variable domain DVKVTQSSRYLVKRTGEKVFLECVQDMDHENMFWYRQDPGLGLRLIYFSYDVKMKEKGDIPEGYSVSREKKERFSLILESASTNQTSMYLCASSLGWEGKAGELFFGEGSRLTVL.